This T cell receptor beta chain was sequenced during a study of technical replicates of blood from several donors. Between the trimmed V and J ends, which lost 1 base and 7 bases, there was a span of 13 bases. Germline V gives CDR1 SGHTA, CDR2 FQGNSA. The CDR3 sequence is 15 residues long. Clones were sequenced by immunoSEQ multiplex PCR, and TCRdb holds only the in-frame ones, with some missing. The repertoire holds around 76,000 clones, with approximately 98% as singletons. The clonotype was recovered from a human donor in good health. The rearrangement uses TRBV7-2 and TRBJ1-4; D is unresolved. The sequenced material came from T cells isolated from PBMCs. The chain's CDR3 is CASSLGLSSGEKLFF. The CDR3 coding sequence is TGTGCCAGCAGCTTAGGGCTGTCTTCTGGTGAAAAACTGTTTTTT.